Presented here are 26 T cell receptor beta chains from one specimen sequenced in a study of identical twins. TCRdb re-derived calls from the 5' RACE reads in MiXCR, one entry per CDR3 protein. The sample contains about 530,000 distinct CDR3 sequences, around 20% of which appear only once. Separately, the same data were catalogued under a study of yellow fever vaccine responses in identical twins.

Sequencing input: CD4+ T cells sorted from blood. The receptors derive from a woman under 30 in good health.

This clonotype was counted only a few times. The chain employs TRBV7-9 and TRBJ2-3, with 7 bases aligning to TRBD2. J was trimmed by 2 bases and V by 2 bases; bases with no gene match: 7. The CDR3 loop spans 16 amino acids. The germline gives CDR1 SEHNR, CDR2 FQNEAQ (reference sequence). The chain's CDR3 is CASSLFLGGVTDTQYF. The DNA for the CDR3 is TGTGCCAGCAGCTTATTTTTGGGGGGGGTCACAGATACGCAGTATTTT.

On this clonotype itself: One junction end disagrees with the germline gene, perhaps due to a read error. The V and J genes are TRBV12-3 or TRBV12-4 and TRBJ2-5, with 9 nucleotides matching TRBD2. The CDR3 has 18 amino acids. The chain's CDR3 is CAISLARFGKLAGETQYF. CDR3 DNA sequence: TGTGCCATCAGTTTAGCGCGGTTCGGGAAACTAGCGGGAGAGACCCAGTACTTC.

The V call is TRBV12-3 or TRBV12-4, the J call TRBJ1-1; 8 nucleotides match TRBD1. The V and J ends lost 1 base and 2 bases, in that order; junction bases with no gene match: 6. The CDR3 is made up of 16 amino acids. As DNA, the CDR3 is TGTGCCAGCAGTTTAGGGCGGGACAGGAGTAACACTGAAGCTTTCTTT. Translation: CASSLGRDRSNTEAFF.

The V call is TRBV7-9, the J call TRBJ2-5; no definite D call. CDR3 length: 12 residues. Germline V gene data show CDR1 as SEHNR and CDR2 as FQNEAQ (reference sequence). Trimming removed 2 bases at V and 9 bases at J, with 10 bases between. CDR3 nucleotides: TGTGCCAGCAGCTTACCCGGGTCGGCCCAGTACTTC. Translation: CASSLPGSAQYF. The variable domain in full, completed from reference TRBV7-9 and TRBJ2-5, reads DTGVSQNPRHKITKRGQNVTFRCDPISEHNRLYWYRQTLGQGPEFLTYFQNEAQLEKSRLLSDRFSAERPKGSFSTLEIQRTEQGDSAMYLCASSLPGSAQYFGPGTRLLVL.

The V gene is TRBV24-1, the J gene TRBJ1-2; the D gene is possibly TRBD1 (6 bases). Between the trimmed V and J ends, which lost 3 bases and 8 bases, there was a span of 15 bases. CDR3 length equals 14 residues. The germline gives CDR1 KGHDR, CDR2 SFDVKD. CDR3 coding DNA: TGTGCCACCAGTGATCCCGGGACACCGCGGGGCTACACCTTC. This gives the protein CATSDPGTPRGYTF.

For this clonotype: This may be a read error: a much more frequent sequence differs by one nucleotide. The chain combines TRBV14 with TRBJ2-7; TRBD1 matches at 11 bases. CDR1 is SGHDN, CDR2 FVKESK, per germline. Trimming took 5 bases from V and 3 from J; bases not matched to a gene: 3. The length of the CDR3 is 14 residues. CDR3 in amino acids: CASSWGQGVYEQYF. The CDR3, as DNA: TGTGCCAGCAGCTGGGGACAGGGGGTCTACGAGCAGTACTTC.

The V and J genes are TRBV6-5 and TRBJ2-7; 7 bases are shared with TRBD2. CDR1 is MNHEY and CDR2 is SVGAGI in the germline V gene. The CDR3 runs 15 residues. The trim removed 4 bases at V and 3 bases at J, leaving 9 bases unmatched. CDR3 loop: CASSFTRGEYYEQYF. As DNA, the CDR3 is TGTGCCAGCAGTTTCACACGGGGGGAGTACTACGAGCAGTACTTC.

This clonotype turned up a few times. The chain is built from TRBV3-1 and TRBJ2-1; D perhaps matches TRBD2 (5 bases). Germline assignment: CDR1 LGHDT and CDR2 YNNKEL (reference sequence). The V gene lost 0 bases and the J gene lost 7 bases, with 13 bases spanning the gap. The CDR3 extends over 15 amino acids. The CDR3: CASSQDLVSGNEQFF. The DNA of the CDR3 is TGTGCCAGCAGCCAAGATCTTGTAAGCGGTAATGAGCAGTTCTTC.

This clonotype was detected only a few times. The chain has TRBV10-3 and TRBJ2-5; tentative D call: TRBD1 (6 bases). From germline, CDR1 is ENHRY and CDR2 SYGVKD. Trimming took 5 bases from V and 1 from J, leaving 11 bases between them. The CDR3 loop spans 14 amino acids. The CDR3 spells CAISPRDTQETQYF. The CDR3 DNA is TGTGCCATCAGTCCCCGGGACACCCAAGAGACCCAGTACTTC.

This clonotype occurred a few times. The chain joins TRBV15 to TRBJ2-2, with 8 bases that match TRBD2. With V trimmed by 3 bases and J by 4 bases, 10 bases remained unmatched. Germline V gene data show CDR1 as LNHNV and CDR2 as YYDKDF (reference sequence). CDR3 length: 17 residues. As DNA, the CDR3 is TGTGCCACCAGCAGCCAACGGGGGGGCCTAATCACCGGGGAGCTGTTTTTT. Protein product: CATSSQRGGLITGELFF.

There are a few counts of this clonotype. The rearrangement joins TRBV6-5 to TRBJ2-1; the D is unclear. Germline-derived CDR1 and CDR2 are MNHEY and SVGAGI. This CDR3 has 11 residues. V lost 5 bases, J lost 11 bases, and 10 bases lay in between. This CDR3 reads CASSRLGKQFF. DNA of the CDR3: TGTGCCAGCAGTCGCCTTGGGAAGCAGTTCTTC.

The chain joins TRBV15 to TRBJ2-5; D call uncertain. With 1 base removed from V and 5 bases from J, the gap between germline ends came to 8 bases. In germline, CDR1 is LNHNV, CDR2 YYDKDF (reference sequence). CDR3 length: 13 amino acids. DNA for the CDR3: TGTGCCACCAGCAGAGTCCTTTCGGAGACCCAGTACTTC. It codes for CATSRVLSETQYF.

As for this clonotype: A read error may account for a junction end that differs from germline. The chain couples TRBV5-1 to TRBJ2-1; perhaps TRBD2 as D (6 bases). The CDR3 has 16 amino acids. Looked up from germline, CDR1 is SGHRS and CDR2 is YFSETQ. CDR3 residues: CARSLGLASTNNEQFF. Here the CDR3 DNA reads TGCGCCAGGAGCTTGGGTCTAGCGTCCACCAACAATGAGCAGTTCTTC.

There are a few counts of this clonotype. The CDR3 here is CASSFTGTATGELFF. The CDR3 nucleotides are TGTGCCAGCAGCTTTACCGGGACAGCCACCGGGGAGCTGTTTTTT. V is TRBV7-8 and J is TRBJ2-2, with 7 bases that match TRBD1. CDR3 length: 15 amino acids. The germline V gene encodes CDR1 SGHVS and CDR2 FQNEAQ. The V segment lost 3 bases and the J segment 4 bases; nucleotides outside the gene matches: 5.

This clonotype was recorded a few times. The DNA for the CDR3 is TGCAGTCCCAAAGGGGAGACCCAGTACTTC. It translates to CSPKGETQYF. The chain recombines TRBV20-1 with TRBJ2-5, with D unclear. The germline gives CDR1 DFQATT, CDR2 SNEGSKA (reference sequence). The CDR3 sequence is 10 residues long. V lost 8 bases and J 5 bases, leaving 9 bases between the germline ends.

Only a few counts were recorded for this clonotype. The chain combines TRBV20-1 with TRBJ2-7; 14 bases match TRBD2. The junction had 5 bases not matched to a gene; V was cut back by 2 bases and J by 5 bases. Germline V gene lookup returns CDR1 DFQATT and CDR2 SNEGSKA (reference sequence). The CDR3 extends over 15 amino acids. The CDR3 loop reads CSARKTSGRADEQYF. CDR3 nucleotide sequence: TGCAGTGCTAGAAAGACTAGCGGGAGGGCCGACGAGCAGTACTTC.

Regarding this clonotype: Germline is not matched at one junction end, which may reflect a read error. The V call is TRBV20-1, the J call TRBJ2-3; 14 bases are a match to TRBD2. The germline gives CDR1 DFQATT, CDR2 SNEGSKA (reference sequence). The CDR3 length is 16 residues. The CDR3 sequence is CCASPHGTSGGDTQYF. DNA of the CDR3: TGCTGTGCTAGCCCTCACGGGACTAGCGGGGGAGATACGCAGTATTTT.

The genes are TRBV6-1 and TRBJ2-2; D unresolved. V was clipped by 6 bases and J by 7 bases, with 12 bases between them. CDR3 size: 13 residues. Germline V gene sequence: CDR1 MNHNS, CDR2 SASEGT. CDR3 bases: TGTGCCAGCAGATCTCTCGAACGCGGGGAGCTGTTTTTT. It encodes CASRSLERGELFF.

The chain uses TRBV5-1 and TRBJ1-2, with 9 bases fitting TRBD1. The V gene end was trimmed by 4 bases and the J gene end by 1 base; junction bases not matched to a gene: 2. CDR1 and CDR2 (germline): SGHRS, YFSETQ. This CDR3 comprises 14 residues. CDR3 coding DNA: TGCGCCAGCAGCACGACAGGGGGTAACTATGGCTACACCTTC. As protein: CASSTTGGNYGYTF.

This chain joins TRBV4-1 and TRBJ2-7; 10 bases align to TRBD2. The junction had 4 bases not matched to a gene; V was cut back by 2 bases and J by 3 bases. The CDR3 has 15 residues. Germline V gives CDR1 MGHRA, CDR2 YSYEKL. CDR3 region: CASSQLAGANYEQYF. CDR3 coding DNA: TGCGCCAGCAGCCAACTAGCGGGAGCCAACTACGAGCAGTACTTC.

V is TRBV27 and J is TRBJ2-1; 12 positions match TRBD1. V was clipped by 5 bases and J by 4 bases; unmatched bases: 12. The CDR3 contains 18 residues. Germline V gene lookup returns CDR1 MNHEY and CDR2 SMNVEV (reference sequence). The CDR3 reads CASSHNPGQGAGYNEQFF. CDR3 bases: TGTGCCAGCAGTCATAACCCGGGACAGGGGGCGGGTTACAATGAGCAGTTCTTC.

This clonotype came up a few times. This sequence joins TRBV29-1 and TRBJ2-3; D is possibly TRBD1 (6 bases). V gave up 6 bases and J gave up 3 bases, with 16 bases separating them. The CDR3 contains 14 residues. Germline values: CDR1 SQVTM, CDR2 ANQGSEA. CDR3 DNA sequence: TGCAGCGTGAGGACAGTGTTAGGTACAGATACGCAGTATTTT. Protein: CSVRTVLGTDTQYF.

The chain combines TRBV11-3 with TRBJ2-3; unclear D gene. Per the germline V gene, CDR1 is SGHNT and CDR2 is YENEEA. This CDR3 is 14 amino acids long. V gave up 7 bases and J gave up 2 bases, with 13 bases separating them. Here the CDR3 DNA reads TGTGCCAGCACCCTTGGGCATCACACAGATACGCAGTATTTT. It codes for CASTLGHHTDTQYF.

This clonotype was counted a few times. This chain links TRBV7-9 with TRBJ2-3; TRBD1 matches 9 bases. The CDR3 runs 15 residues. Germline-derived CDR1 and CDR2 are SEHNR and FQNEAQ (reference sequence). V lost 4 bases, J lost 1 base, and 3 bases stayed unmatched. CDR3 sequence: CASSSRTGGTDTQYF. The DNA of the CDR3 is TGTGCCAGCAGCTCACGGACAGGGGGCACAGATACGCAGTATTTT. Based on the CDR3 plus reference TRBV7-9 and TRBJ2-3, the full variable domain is DTGVSQNPRHKITKRGQNVTFRCDPISEHNRLYWYRQTLGQGPEFLTYFQNEAQLEKSRLLSDRFSAERPKGSFSTLEIQRTEQGDSAMYLCASSSRTGGTDTQYFGPGTRLTVL.

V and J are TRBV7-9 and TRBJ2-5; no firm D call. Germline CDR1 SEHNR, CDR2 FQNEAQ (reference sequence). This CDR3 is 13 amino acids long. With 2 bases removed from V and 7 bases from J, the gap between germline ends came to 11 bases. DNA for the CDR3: TGTGCCAGCAGCTTAAACTCTGTTGGGACCCAGTACTTC. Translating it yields CASSLNSVGTQYF.

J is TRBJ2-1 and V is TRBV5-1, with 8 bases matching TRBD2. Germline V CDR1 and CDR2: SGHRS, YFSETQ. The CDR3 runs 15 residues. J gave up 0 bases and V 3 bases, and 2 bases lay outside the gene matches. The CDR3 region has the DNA TGCGCCAGCAGCTCACTAGCGGACTCCTACAATGAGCAGTTCTTC. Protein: CASSSLADSYNEQFF.